Below are 31 T cell receptor beta chains sequenced from a single sample in a study of CD8+ T cells in alopecia areata. Reverse transcribed after extraction, RNA yielded cDNA as the sequencing template. The protocol was immunoSEQ multiplex PCR, while the TCRdb copy is restricted to in-frame clones and leaves out a portion. This sample has 200,000 to 250,000 clones, with roughly two thirds found just once. The specimen comprised CD4+ T cells sorted from blood, sampled at week 0. Every receptor here comes from a human donor with alopecia areata.

Worth noting for this clone: Other DNA sequences in the same sample also yield this CDR3. The chain carries TRBV29-1 and TRBJ2-3; D remains unclear. Trimming cost V 5 bases and J 4 bases, with 1 base left between them. Germline CDR1 and CDR2: SQVTM and ANQGSEA. The CDR3 has 9 amino acids. The CDR3 loop is CSVSDTQYF. The DNA for the CDR3 is TGCAGCGTTTCAGATACGCAGTATTTT.

This clone appeared a few times. The chain joins TRBV5-1 to TRBJ2-7, with D unclear. The CDR3 length is 18 residues. Per the germline V gene, CDR1 is SGHRS and CDR2 is YFSETQ. Trimming left V 3 bases short and J 0 bases short, with 22 bases between. The CDR3: CASSSTTATFTSSYEQYF. CDR3 coding DNA: TGCGCCAGCAGCTCCACGACGGCTACATTTACTTCCTCCTACGAGCAGTACTTC.

This chain links TRBV4-1 with TRBJ1-2, with D perhaps TRBD1 (5 bases). V lost 3 bases, J lost 7 bases, and 12 bases lay in between. CDR1 is MGHRA and CDR2 is YSYEKL in the germline V gene. This CDR3 region has 13 residues. CDR3 amino acids: CASSHPQGVGYTF. As DNA, the CDR3 is TGCGCCAGCAGCCATCCCCAAGGGGTTGGCTACACCTTC.

This chain connects TRBV7-2 to TRBJ2-5; D not resolved. V lost 11 bases and J 2 bases, leaving 15 bases between the germline ends. CDR3 length equals 13 residues. Germline lookup yields CDR1 SGHTA and CDR2 FQGNSA. CDR3 residues: CACTPRIQETQYF. The CDR3 nucleotides are TGTGCCTGTACGCCCCGGATACAAGAGACCCAGTACTTC.

The rearrangement links TRBV7-9 to TRBJ1-1, with 7 bases aligning to TRBD1. The CDR3 totals 14 residues. Germline lookup yields CDR1 SEHNR and CDR2 FQNEAQ (reference sequence). With V trimmed by 2 bases and J by 8 bases, 8 bases remained unmatched. CDR3 sequence: CASSLTDRPGEAFF. The CDR3 nucleotides are TGTGCCAGCAGCTTAACGGACAGGCCGGGGGAAGCTTTCTTT.

A few counts support this clone. The chain recombines TRBV27 with TRBJ1-2, with a possible D match to TRBD1 (6 bases). The CDR3 has 15 amino acids. The ends were cut back, 6 bases at V and 0 bases at J, with 14 bases in the middle. In germline, CDR1 is MNHEY, CDR2 SMNVEV (reference sequence). The CDR3 here is CASSSHGGSNYGYTF. The CDR3 coding sequence is TGTGCCAGCAGCAGCCACGGGGGCTCTAACTATGGCTACACCTTC.

The rearrangement joins TRBV29-1 to TRBJ2-2; TRBD1 might be the D (6 bases). The germline V gene has CDR1 SQVTM and CDR2 ANQGSEA. Trimming removed 2 bases from V and 4 bases from J, with 17 bases in between. The CDR3 totals 16 residues. CDR3 residues: CSVEPRGLRGTGELFF. The CDR3 DNA follows: TGCAGCGTTGAACCCAGGGGCCTTCGAGGCACCGGGGAGCTGTTTTTT.

The V gene is TRBV29-1, the J gene TRBJ1-1, with D uncertain. Trimming pared 3 bases from V and 9 bases from J, leaving 14 bases between. CDR3 length: 12 amino acids. CDR1 is SQVTM, CDR2 ANQGSEA, per germline. CDR3 amino acids: CSVDAPGAQAFF. The DNA of the CDR3 is TGCAGCGTTGATGCCCCCGGTGCTCAAGCTTTCTTT.

V usage is TRBV30 and J usage is TRBJ1-4, with D tentatively TRBD1 (6 bases). Trimming took 0 bases from V and 8 from J, leaving 13 bases between them. There are 14 residues in the CDR3. The germline CDR1 and CDR2 sequences are GTSNPN and SVGIG (reference sequence). The CDR3 is CAWSVQGVREKLFF. The DNA for the CDR3 is TGTGCCTGGAGTGTACAGGGTGTCCGCGAAAAACTGTTTTTT.

The table lists this clone with a few counts. The chain uses TRBV6-5 and TRBJ1-4, with 7 bases that match TRBD1. J gave up 11 bases and V 5 bases, and 8 bases lay outside the gene matches. CDR1 and CDR2 from the germline V gene are MNHEY and SVGAGI. CDR3 size: 13 residues. CDR3 loop: CASSDSGQRKLFF. The CDR3 DNA sequence: TGTGCCAGCAGTGATTCGGGACAGCGGAAACTGTTTTTT.

This CDR3 reads CATSRGRTGEWETQYF. The CDR3 DNA sequence: TGTGCCACCAGCAGGGGCAGGACAGGGGAGTGGGAGACCCAGTACTTC. The rearrangement joins TRBV15 to TRBJ2-5; 9 nucleotides align to TRBD1. The trim removed 3 bases at V and 5 bases at J, leaving 10 bases unmatched. Germline V gene lookup returns CDR1 LNHNV and CDR2 YYDKDF (reference sequence). This CDR3 has 16 residues.

CDR3 protein: CASFRWSETQYF. CDR3 DNA: TGTGCCAGCTTCCGTTGGTCTGAGACCCAGTACTTC. This chain uses TRBV7-9 with TRBJ2-5; D is unclear. The CDR3 is 12 residues long. V was pared by 8 bases and J by 5 bases, with 12 bases between. CDR1 is SEHNR and CDR2 is FQNEAQ in the germline V gene (reference sequence).

The rearrangement uses TRBV15 and TRBJ2-7; 8 positions agree with TRBD2. J lost 6 bases, V lost 3 bases, and 7 bases had no gene match. The CDR3 contains 14 residues. The germline gives CDR1 LNHNV, CDR2 YYDKDF (reference sequence). The chain's CDR3 is CATSSARLAPEQYF. CDR3 bases: TGTGCCACCAGCAGTGCAAGACTAGCGCCCGAGCAGTACTTC.

The chain employs TRBV4-1 and TRBJ1-6; D remains ambiguous. CDR3 length: 12 amino acids. Germline values: CDR1 MGHRA, CDR2 YSYEKL. The V end was cut by 3 bases, the J end by 9 bases, with 6 bases between. Written as DNA, the CDR3 is TGCGCCAGCAGCCAGGCTTTTTCACCCCTCCACTTT. Protein product: CASSQAFSPLHF.

The chain combines TRBV30 with TRBJ2-6, with 8 nucleotides matching TRBD2. Germline assignment: CDR1 GTSNPN and CDR2 SVGIG (reference sequence). V gave up 8 bases and J gave up 2 bases; unmatched junction bases: 2. The CDR3 contains 13 residues. CDR3 coding DNA: TGTGCCCGCGGGGGGACTGGGGCCAACGTCCTGACTTTC. Translation: CARGGTGANVLTF.

V and J are TRBV19 and TRBJ1-2, with 8 bases matching TRBD1. The CDR3 contains 15 residues. The junction had 13 bases not matched to a gene; V was cut back by 5 bases and J by 8 bases. Per the germline V gene, CDR1 is LNHDA and CDR2 is SQIVND (reference sequence). CDR3 coding DNA: TGTGCCAGTAGTCGCCGACAGGGGCCACTCGGAGGCTACACCTTC. Its translation is CASSRRQGPLGGYTF.

J is TRBJ2-5 and V is TRBV2; D is uncertain. Germline V gene lookup returns CDR1 SNHLY and CDR2 FYNNEI. There are 13 residues in the CDR3. The V end was cut by 6 bases, the J end by 1 base, with 9 bases between. This CDR3 reads CASRWTVQETQYF. CDR3 nucleotides: TGTGCCAGCAGGTGGACGGTCCAAGAGACCCAGTACTTC.

The sample holds one count of this clone. This rearrangement joins TRBV27 to TRBJ2-5; 7 bases agree with TRBD2. Germline V gives CDR1 MNHEY, CDR2 SMNVEV (reference sequence). The CDR3 consists of 14 residues. With 3 bases clipped from V and 4 bases from J, the junction kept 5 bases outside the gene matches. The CDR3 DNA reads TGTGCCAGCAGTTTGCTCGGGGAGGGAGAGACCCAGTACTTC. Translation: CASSLLGEGETQYF.

This chain links TRBV29-1 with TRBJ2-3; D is unclear. The CDR3 spans 13 residues. Trimming shortened V by 4 bases and J by 0 bases, and 8 bases separated the two germline ends. Germline loops: CDR1 SQVTM, CDR2 ANQGSEA. DNA for the CDR3: TGCAGCGTTGGAATCCCTAGCACAGATACGCAGTATTTT. It encodes CSVGIPSTDTQYF.

The rearrangement links TRBV29-1 to TRBJ1-3; D remains unclear. This CDR3 contains 13 residues. V was cut by 4 bases and J by 5 bases, with 12 bases left in between. Germline loops: CDR1 SQVTM, CDR2 ANQGSEA. The CDR3 DNA sequence: TGCAGCGTTGGTTCGGGAGAAAGAAACACCATATATTTT. It specifies CSVGSGERNTIYF.

This clone showed up just once. This rearrangement joins TRBV11-2 to TRBJ1-5, with a tentative D call TRBD1 (5 bases). The germline gives CDR1 SGHAT, CDR2 FQNNGV. Deletions cut 2 bases from V and 15 bases from J, with 17 bases between. The CDR3 has 13 residues. The CDR3, as DNA: TGTGCCAGCAGCTTAAACCTTTTGGGGGAAAGGCATTTT. Translating it yields CASSLNLLGERHF.

The chain combines TRBV9 with TRBJ1-1, with 8 bases lining up with TRBD1. Trimming cost V 3 bases and J 3 bases; bases outside gene matches: 4. There are 14 residues in the CDR3. The germline gives CDR1 SGDLS, CDR2 YYNGEE. The CDR3 sequence is CASSARGRDTEAFF. DNA for the CDR3: TGTGCCAGCAGCGCCAGGGGGCGGGACACTGAAGCTTTCTTT.

Regarding this clone: The same CDR3 arises from other DNA sequences in this sample as well. This chain uses TRBV5-1 with TRBJ1-4; possibly TRBD1 for D (5 bases). Germline assignment: CDR1 SGHRS and CDR2 YFSETQ. V dropped 2 bases and J dropped 8 bases, with 10 bases sitting between them. CDR3 length: 13 residues. The CDR3 reads CASSLGQGEKLFF. CDR3 bases: TGCGCCAGCAGCTTAGGACAAGGAGAAAAACTGTTTTTT.

The chain recombines TRBV30 with TRBJ2-7; 8 nucleotides line up with TRBD1. V trimming: 3 bases; J trimming: 2 bases; junction bases outside the gene matches: 6. This CDR3 comprises 14 residues. The germline V gene encodes CDR1 GTSNPN and CDR2 SVGIG (reference sequence). CDR3 sequence (DNA): TGTGCCTGGAGGCGGCCGGGACAGGCCTACGAGCAGTACTTC. It is translated as CAWRRPGQAYEQYF. Together with reference TRBV30 and TRBJ2-7, the CDR3 gives the full variable domain: SQTIHQWPATLVQPVGSPLSLECTVEGTSNPNLYWYRQAAGRGLQLLFYSVGIGQISSEVPQNLSASRPQDRQFILSSKKLLLSDSGFYLCAWRRPGQAYEQYFGPGTRLTVT.

This clone was seen only a few times. V and J are TRBV9 and TRBJ1-3; D is undetermined. V dropped 0 bases and J dropped 5 bases, with 0 bases sitting between them. Germline V lookup: CDR1 SGDLS, CDR2 YYNGEE. The CDR3 has 11 residues. The chain's CDR3 is CASSVGNTIYF. The CDR3, as DNA: TGTGCCAGCAGCGTAGGAAACACCATATATTTT.

This clone was found a few times. V is TRBV19 and J is TRBJ1-2; D not certain. This CDR3 comprises 11 residues. V was cut by 11 bases and J by 4 bases, with 11 bases left in between. Germline V gene data show CDR1 as LNHDA and CDR2 as SQIVND (reference sequence). CDR3 nucleotides: TGTGCCCAATCAGGAGCCTATGGCTACACCTTC. It translates to CAQSGAYGYTF.

CDR3 nucleotide sequence: TGCGCCAGCAGCTTGGCCGTGGGTCATGGCTACACCTTC. Amino acids: CASSLAVGHGYTF. This chain uses TRBV5-1 with TRBJ1-2; D uncertain. Trimming pared 0 bases from V and 6 bases from J, leaving 9 bases between. Germline V gene data show CDR1 as SGHRS and CDR2 as YFSETQ. The CDR3 consists of 13 residues.

The chain employs TRBV11-2 and TRBJ2-1; D possibly uses TRBD1 or TRBD2 (6 bases each). The V end was cut by 4 bases, the J end by 4 bases, with 14 bases between. This CDR3 has 15 residues. The germline V gene has CDR1 SGHAT and CDR2 FQNNGV. CDR3 DNA: TGTGCCAGCAGCTCCCCAGGGGCGGGATACAATGAGCAGTTCTTC. Its translation is CASSSPGAGYNEQFF.

This clone has a handful of counts. The chain uses TRBV30 and TRBJ2-2; D is ambiguous. CDR1 is GTSNPN and CDR2 is SVGIG in the germline V gene (reference sequence). Trimming removed 5 bases from V and 7 bases from J, with 8 bases in between. This CDR3 spans 11 amino acids. The CDR3 protein is CAWHEIGELFF. The CDR3 DNA is TGTGCCTGGCATGAGATCGGGGAGCTGTTTTTT. The full variable domain, its missing parts supplied by reference TRBV30 and TRBJ2-2, is SQTIHQWPATLVQPVGSPLSLECTVEGTSNPNLYWYRQAAGRGLQLLFYSVGIGQISSEVPQNLSASRPQDRQFILSSKKLLLSDSGFYLCAWHEIGELFFGEGSRLTVL.

This clone is a singleton in its sample. V is TRBV29-1 and J is TRBJ2-3; the match to TRBD2 covers 8 bases. CDR3 length: 13 amino acids. J gave up 4 bases and V 8 bases, and 8 bases lay outside the gene matches. The germline V gene has CDR1 SQVTM and CDR2 ANQGSEA. The chain's CDR3 is CSSLGGASDTQYF. The DNA for the CDR3 is TGCAGCTCCCTCGGGGGGGCCTCAGATACGCAGTATTTT.

The table lists this clone with a few counts. The junction and the germline gene differ at one end; a read error may be behind it. The CDR3 loop reads CASSQGLAGSYEQYF. CDR3 sequence (DNA): TGTGCCAGCAGCCAAGGACTAGCGGGCTCCTACGAGCAGTACTTC. The rearrangement uses TRBV4-1 and TRBJ2-7; 11 nucleotides align to TRBD2. Per the germline V gene, CDR1 is MGHRA and CDR2 is YSYEKL. The CDR3 contains 15 residues.